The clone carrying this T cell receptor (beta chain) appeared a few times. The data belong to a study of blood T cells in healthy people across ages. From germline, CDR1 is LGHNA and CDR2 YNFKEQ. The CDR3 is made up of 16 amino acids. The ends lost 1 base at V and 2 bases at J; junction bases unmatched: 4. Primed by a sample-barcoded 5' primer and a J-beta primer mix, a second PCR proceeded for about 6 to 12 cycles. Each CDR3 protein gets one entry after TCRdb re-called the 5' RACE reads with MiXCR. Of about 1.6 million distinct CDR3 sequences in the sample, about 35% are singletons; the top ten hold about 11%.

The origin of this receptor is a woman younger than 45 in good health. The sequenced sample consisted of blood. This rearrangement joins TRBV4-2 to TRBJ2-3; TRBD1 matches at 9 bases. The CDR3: CASSQGTGAITDTQYF. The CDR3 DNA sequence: TGTGCCAGCAGCCAAGGGACAGGGGCTATCACAGATACGCAGTATTTT.